The rows below give T cell receptor beta chains drawn from one sample of a study of cytomegalovirus exposure and HLA in healthy donors. Using immunoSEQ multiplex PCR, the repertoire was profiled, and TCRdb retains in-frame clones only, with some absent. The sample lists hundreds of thousands of clones, around nine tenths occurring once. The specimen was PBMCs. The receptor source for this set is a young man in good health and CMV-seronegative. Both conserved end residues are part of each CDR3. A D gene is named only where the DNA matches it firmly. The size field is filled for only some rows; it gives once, few, many or a size class.

size	D	V	J	DNA	CDR3
.	TRBD1	TRBV4-1	TRBJ1-4	TGCGCCAGCAGCCCCCGGGACAGTAATGAAAAACTGTTTTTT	CASSPRDSNEKLFF
.	TRBD1	TRBV27	TRBJ2-7	TGTGCCAGCAGTTTAGCAACAGGGGCCCTCTACGAGCAGTACTTC	CASSLATGALYEQYF
.	.	TRBV27	TRBJ2-7	TGTGCCAGCAGCGACCAGGGGTCCGCGAAATCACCCTACGAGCAGTACTTC	CASSDQGSAKSPYEQYF
.	.	TRBV5-1	TRBJ1-4	TGCGCCAGCAGCTTGGGACAGACTAATGAAAAACTGTTTTTT	CASSLGQTNEKLFF
.	TRBD1	TRBV6-1	TRBJ2-3	TGTGCCAGCAGTGCGGACAGGGGCGACGATACGCAGTATTTT	CASSADRGDDTQYF
.	.	TRBV4-3	TRBJ1-2	TGCGCCAGCAGCCCACAGGTAGACTATGGCTACACCTTC	CASSPQVDYGYTF
.	TRBD2	TRBV5-1	TRBJ2-3	TGCGCCAGCAGCTTGGGTAGTGTTCTAGCGGGGACCACAGATACGCAGTATTTT	CASSLGSVLAGTTDTQYF
.	.	TRBV4-1	TRBJ2-2	TGCGCCAGCAGCACGGGGAACACCGGGGAGCTGTTTTTT	CASSTGNTGELFF
.	TRBD1	TRBV29-1	TRBJ1-1	TGCAGCGTTGTCCGACAGGGACGAGGAGCTTTCTTT	CSVVRQGRGAFF
.	.	TRBV27	TRBJ2-1	TGTGCCAGCAGTGGATTTTCCGGGACTCTCTCCTACAATGAGCAGTTCTTC	CASSGFSGTLSYNEQFF
.	TRBD1	TRBV6-5	TRBJ1-6	TGTGCCAGCAGTCCTCGACAGGGTATTGGTTCACCCCTCCACTTT	CASSPRQGIGSPLHF
.	.	TRBV7-9	TRBJ1-6	TGTGCCAGCAGTCTAGCCCGGGACATATACTATAATTCACCCCTCCACTTT	CASSLARDIYYNSPLHF
.	.	TRBV7-2	TRBJ1-5	TGTGCCAGCAGCTTGCCGGGACTTGGTCAGCCCCAGCATTTT	CASSLPGLGQPQHF
.	TRBD2	TRBV19	TRBJ2-5	TGTGCCAGTGGGACTAGCGGGGGGTTGGAGACCCAGTACTTC	CASGTSGGLETQYF
.	.	TRBV27	TRBJ1-4	TGTGCCAGCAGTCCCCGGGACACCTTGATGGATGAAAAACTGTTTTTT	CASSPRDTLMDEKLFF
.	.	TRBV18	TRBJ2-3	TGTGCCAGCTCACCACTGGAGGCTACGCAGTATTTT	CASSPLEATQYF
.	TRBD2	TRBV7-8	TRBJ2-7	TGTGCCAGCAGCCCCCCCAGCGGGAGGGTCGAGCAGTACTTC	CASSPPSGRVEQYF
once	TRBD1	TRBV6-1	TRBJ1-2	TGTGCCAGCAGTAAGGGGGCAGGGGGCGGCTATGGCTACACCTTC	CASSKGAGGGYGYTF